This TCR beta chain was sequenced during a study of T cell repertoires in cytomegalovirus infection. Notes on the study in general: Dominating the ex vivo response were TCR beta clonotypes that were CMV-specific and HLA-C-restricted. Accumulated public TCR beta family frequency recognized individuals carrying CMV together with the relevant HLA.

TCRdb re-analysed the reads in MiXCR, keeping a single row per CDR3 protein. Among over 150,000 distinct CDR3 sequences listed, roughly 19% were seen once. This clonotype was observed at least ten times. What it recognizes is unknown. The ends were cut back, 8 bases at V and 4 bases at J, with 17 bases in the middle. This CDR3 is built from 14 residues. Germline V gives CDR1 MDHEN, CDR2 SYDVKM. The TCR was taken from a human donor in good health (CMV status not recorded). Some clones in this sample may be carry-over from other donors' samples. The sample comprised PBMCs. This chain joins TRBV28 and TRBJ1-1, with D possibly TRBD1 on 5 matching bases. This CDR3 is CASGGKGRFTEAFF. CDR3 nucleotides: TGTGCCAGCGGGGGAAAGGGTAGGTTCACTGAAGCTTTCTTT.